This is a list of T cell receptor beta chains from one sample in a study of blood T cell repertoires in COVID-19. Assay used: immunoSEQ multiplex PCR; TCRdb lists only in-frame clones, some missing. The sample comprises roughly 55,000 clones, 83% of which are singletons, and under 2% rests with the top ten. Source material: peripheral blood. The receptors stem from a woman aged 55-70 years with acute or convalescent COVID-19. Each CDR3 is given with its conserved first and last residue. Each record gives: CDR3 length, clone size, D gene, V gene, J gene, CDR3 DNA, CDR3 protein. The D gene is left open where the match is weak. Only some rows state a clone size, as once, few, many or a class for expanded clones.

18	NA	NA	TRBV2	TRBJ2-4	TGTGCCAGCAGTGAACCAAAGGACAGAGCTATAGCCAAAAACATTCAGTACTTC	CASSEPKDRAIAKNIQYF
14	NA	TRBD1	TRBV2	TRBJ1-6	TGTGCCAGCTTAGGAGGACAGGGATATTCACCCCTCCACTTT	CASLGGQGYSPLHF
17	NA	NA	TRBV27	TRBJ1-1	NA	CASSSSTGRRTNTEAFF
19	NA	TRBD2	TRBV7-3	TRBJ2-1	TGTGCCAGCAGCTTAGGGACTAGCGGGAGGGCCCTAAGGAGCAATGAGCAGTTCTTC	CASSLGTSGRALRSNEQFF
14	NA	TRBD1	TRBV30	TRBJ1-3	TGTGCCTGGAGCAGGGGGCTAACGGGAAACACCATATATTTT	CAWSRGLTGNTIYF
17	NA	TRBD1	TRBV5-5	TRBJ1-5	TGTGCCAGCAGCTTGTGGCAGGGGGATTATAGCAATCAGCCCCAGCATTTT	CASSLWQGDYSNQPQHF
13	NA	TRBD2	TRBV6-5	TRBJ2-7	TGTGCCAGCAGCACCCGGGAGGCCTACGAGCAGTACTTC	CASSTREAYEQYF
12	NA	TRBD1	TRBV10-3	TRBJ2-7	TGTGCCATCAGGGGACAGGGTGACGAGCAGTACTTC	CAIRGQGDEQYF
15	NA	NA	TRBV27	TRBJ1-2	TGTGCCAGCAGTCTCCGGGCGGAGGGTAACTATGGCTACACCTTC	CASSLRAEGNYGYTF
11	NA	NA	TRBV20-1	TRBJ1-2	TGCAGTGCTCGCCAATTCGGTGGCTACACCTTC	CSARQFGGYTF
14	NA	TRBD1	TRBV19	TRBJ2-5	TGTGCCAGTAGTAAGGGGACAGGCAAAGAGACCCAGTACTTC	CASSKGTGKETQYF
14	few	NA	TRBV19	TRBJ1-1	TGTGCCAGTAGTATAGGGAGGGCGAACACTGAAGCTTTCTTT	CASSIGRANTEAFF
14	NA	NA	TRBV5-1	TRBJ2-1	TGCGCCAGCAGCTTGGACGGGACACGCAATGAGCAGTTCTTC	CASSLDGTRNEQFF
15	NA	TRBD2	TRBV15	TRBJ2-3	TGTGCCACCAGCATAGTAGCGGGGGGGCTGGATACGCAGTATTTT	CATSIVAGGLDTQYF
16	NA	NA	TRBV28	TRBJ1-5	TGTGCCAGCAGTTTATCGTCCGGGGGGAGCAATCAGCCCCAGCATTTT	CASSLSSGGSNQPQHF
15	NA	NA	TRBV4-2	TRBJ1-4	TGTGCCAGCAGCCAAGTGGGGCAGAGTAATGAAAAACTGTTTTTT	CASSQVGQSNEKLFF
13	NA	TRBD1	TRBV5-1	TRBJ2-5	TGCGCCAGCAGCTCAGGGGGCGGGGAGACCCAGTACTTC	CASSSGGGETQYF
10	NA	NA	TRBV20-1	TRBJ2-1	TGCAGTGCTAGAGACGGTGAGCAGTTCTTC	CSARDGEQFF
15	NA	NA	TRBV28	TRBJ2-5	TGTGCCAGCAGCCCAGGACAGAGATACCAAGAGACCCAGTACTTC	CASSPGQRYQETQYF
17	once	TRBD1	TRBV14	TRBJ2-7	TGTGCCAGCAGCCCCGGGACAGCATCAGGGTTCGCGTACGAGCAGTACTTC	CASSPGTASGFAYEQYF
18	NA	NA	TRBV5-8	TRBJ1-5	TGTGCCAGCAGCGCCCCTACGGGGGGCATAGTAGGCAATCAGCCCCAGCATTTT	CASSAPTGGIVGNQPQHF
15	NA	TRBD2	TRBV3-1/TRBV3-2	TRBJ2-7	TGTGCCAGCAGCCATACTAGCGGGCGCTCCTACGAGCAGTACTTC	CASSHTSGRSYEQYF
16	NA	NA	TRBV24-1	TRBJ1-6	TGTGCCACCAGTGAACAAGACATAGAGTTGGGTTCACCCCTCCACTTT	CATSEQDIELGSPLHF
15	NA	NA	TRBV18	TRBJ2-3	TGTGCCAGCTCACCACGCGGGGTAAGCACAGATACGCAGTATTTT	CASSPRGVSTDTQYF
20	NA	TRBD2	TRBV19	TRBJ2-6	TGTGCCAGTAGTATAGGGCTATCTAGCGGGGGTTACTCTGGGGCCAACGTCCTGACTTTC	CASSIGLSSGGYSGANVLTF
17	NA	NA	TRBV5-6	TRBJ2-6	TGTGCCAGCAGCTTGGGACAGGGGACTACTGGGGCCAACGTCCTGACTTTC	CASSLGQGTTGANVLTF
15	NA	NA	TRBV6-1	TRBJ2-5	TGTGCCAGCAGTGAAAGTCGGGTCGGCGCTGGGACCCAGTACTTC	CASSESRVGAGTQYF
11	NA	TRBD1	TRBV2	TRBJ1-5	TGTGCCAGCAGTGCGGGACAGGCCCAGCATTTT	CASSAGQAQHF
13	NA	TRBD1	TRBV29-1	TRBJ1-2	TGCAGCGAGACTGACAGGGTAGATGGTGGCTACACCTTC	CSETDRVDGGYTF
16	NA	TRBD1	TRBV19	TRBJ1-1	TGTGCCAGTCGAAAAATTGCCGGGACAGGGGGATCCGAAGCTTTCTTT	CASRKIAGTGGSEAFF
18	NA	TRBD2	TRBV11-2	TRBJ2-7	TGTGCCAGCAGCTCACATCTTACCGGACTAGCGGGAGCCTACGAGCAGTACTTC	CASSSHLTGLAGAYEQYF
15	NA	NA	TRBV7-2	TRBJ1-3	TGTGCCAGCAGCTTACGGCAGGGGCTAGGAAACACCATATATTTT	CASSLRQGLGNTIYF
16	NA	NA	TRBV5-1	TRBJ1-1	TGCGCCAGCAGCTTGGAATTTGTGGGAGCCTCATCGGAGGCTTTCTTT	CASSLEFVGASSEAFF
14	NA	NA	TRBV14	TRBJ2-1	TGTGCCAGCAGCCAAGGTCGTGGACTATATGAGCAGTTCTTC	CASSQGRGLYEQFF
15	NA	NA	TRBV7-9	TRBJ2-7	TGTGCCAGCAGCTTGGTAGGGGCAAGCTCCTACGAGCAGTACTTC	CASSLVGASSYEQYF
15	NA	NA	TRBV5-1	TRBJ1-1	TGCGCCAGCAGCTTGTATACAGGCGGGGCCACTGAAGCTTTCTTT	CASSLYTGGATEAFF
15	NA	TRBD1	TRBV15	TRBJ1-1	TGTGCCACCAGCAGAGAGCTGGCAGGGGGCACTGAAGCTTTCTTT	CATSRELAGGTEAFF
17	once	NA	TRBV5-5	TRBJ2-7	TGTGCCAGCAGCTTGATCGCCGATCCGCGCCTGACCTACGAGCAGTACTTC	CASSLIADPRLTYEQYF
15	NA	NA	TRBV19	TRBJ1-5	TGTGCCAGTAGTCCGGGAAATGCCGACAATCAGCCCCAGCATTTT	CASSPGNADNQPQHF
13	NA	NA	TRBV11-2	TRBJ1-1	TGTGCCAGCAGCTTAGATCGAACATTTGAAGCTTTCTTT	CASSLDRTFEAFF